The next 27 T cell receptor beta chains were all read from a single sample in a study of blood T cell repertoires in COVID-19. Libraries were prepared by immunoSEQ multiplex PCR; TCRdb keeps only in-frame clonotypes and omits some of them. The data hold fewer than 250,000 clones, with 92% observed a single time. Sequenced material: peripheral blood. These receptors were collected from a man aged 60 to 69 with COVID-19, enrolled during active disease.

J is TRBJ2-1 and V is TRBV5-4; 11 positions match TRBD2. The germline V gene encodes CDR1 SGHNT and CDR2 YYREEE (reference sequence). Germline trimming cut 6 bases from V and 4 bases from J; bases unmatched to any gene: 9. The CDR3 runs 16 residues. This CDR3 reads CASTPTGTSGYNEQFF. The CDR3 DNA sequence: TGTGCCAGCACCCCAACCGGGACTAGCGGTTACAATGAGCAGTTCTTC.

In its sample, this clone was seen once. The chain links TRBV5-6 to TRBJ2-7, with D possibly matching TRBD1 (7 bases). Germline V gives CDR1 SGHDT, CDR2 YYEEEE. This CDR3 has 15 residues. Trimming pared 5 bases from V and 7 bases from J, leaving 22 bases between. The DNA of the CDR3 is TGTGCCAGCAGGCCCAAGGGGGCCCCTGGAGGGGAGCAGTACTTC. It is translated as CASRPKGAPGGEQYF. Full variable domain (rest looked up from reference TRBV5-6 and TRBJ2-7): DAGVTQSPTHLIKTRGQQVTLRCSPKSGHDTVSWYQQALGQGPQFIFQYYEEEERQRGNFPDRFSGHQFPNYSSELNVNALLLGDSALYLCASRPKGAPGGEQYFGPGTRLTVT.

The V and J genes are TRBV28 and TRBJ1-2; a weak D match, TRBD1 (5 bases). Germline V lookup: CDR1 MDHEN, CDR2 SYDVKM. The CDR3 is made up of 15 amino acids. V was pared by 5 bases and J by 0 bases, with 13 bases between. The CDR3 reads CASSPMGGSNYGYTF. The CDR3 DNA sequence: TGTGCCAGCAGTCCCATGGGGGGTTCTAACTATGGCTACACCTTC.

V and J are TRBV4-2 and TRBJ1-2; D not resolved. Germline loops: CDR1 LGHNA, CDR2 YNFKEQ. V dropped 2 bases and J dropped 2 bases, with 15 bases sitting between them. The CDR3 covers 16 residues. The CDR3 is CASSQRGSSTNYGYTF. The CDR3 nucleotides read TGTGCCAGCAGCCAACGGGGTTCGAGTACAAACTATGGCTACACCTTC.

This chain uses TRBV15 with TRBJ1-5, with D unclear. Trimming removed 0 bases at V and 4 bases at J, with 13 bases between. Germline CDR1 reads LNHNV; CDR2 reads YYDKDF (reference sequence). The length of the CDR3 is 16 residues. The CDR3 nucleotides are TGTGCCACCAGCAGAGATCTTAGCAACCAGAATCAGCCCCAGCATTTT. The encoded protein is CATSRDLSNQNQPQHF.

The J gene is TRBJ1-5, the V gene TRBV4-1, with D possibly matching TRBD1 (5 bases). The V gene's germline CDR1 is MGHRA and CDR2 YSYEKL. The CDR3 is 13 amino acids. Trimming pared 0 bases from V and 13 bases from J, leaving 13 bases between. CDR3 sequence reads: CASSQDPGPFQHF. In nucleotides, the CDR3 is TGCGCCAGCAGCCAAGATCCAGGGCCCTTTCAGCATTTT.

The chain has TRBV18 and TRBJ2-3, with 7 bases lining up with TRBD1. The ends lost 1 base at V and 2 bases at J; junction bases unmatched: 3. Germline V gives CDR1 KGHSH, CDR2 LQKENI. CDR3 length: 15 residues. The CDR3 DNA reads as TGTGCCAGCTCACCACAGGGACAGCACACAGATACGCAGTATTTT. This sequence encodes CASSPQGQHTDTQYF.

This clone was observed once. The CDR3: CASSSAGLAGREQYF. The CDR3 nucleotides are TGTGCCAGCAGTTCCGCGGGACTAGCGGGACGCGAGCAGTACTTC. The chain uses TRBV28 and TRBJ2-7; 13 bases line up with TRBD2. CDR3 length: 15 residues. V trimming: 4 bases; J trimming: 6 bases; junction bases outside the gene matches: 6. Germline V gives CDR1 MDHEN, CDR2 SYDVKM. Full variable domain (remainder filled in from reference TRBV28 and TRBJ2-7): DVKVTQSSRYLVKRTGEKVFLECVQDMDHENMFWYRQDPGLGLRLIYFSYDVKMKEKGDIPEGYSVSREKKERFSLILESASTNQTSMYLCASSSAGLAGREQYFGPGTRLTVT.

The rearrangement links TRBV18 to TRBJ1-1; the match to TRBD1 covers 7 bases. The J segment lost 4 bases and the V segment lost 4 bases, leaving 3 bases of the junction unmatched. Germline values: CDR1 KGHSH, CDR2 LQKENI. This CDR3 is 13 amino acids long. CDR3 sequence (DNA): TGTGCCAGCTCACAGGGGGCAATCACTGAAGCTTTCTTT. It yields the protein CASSQGAITEAFF.

The genes are TRBV4-1 and TRBJ2-1; 10 bases line up with TRBD2. The CDR3 has 17 amino acids. V trimming: 2 bases; J trimming: 5 bases; junction bases outside the gene matches: 9. Germline lookup yields CDR1 MGHRA and CDR2 YSYEKL. The CDR3 loop reads CASSQIAGTSANNEQFF. CDR3 sequence (DNA): TGCGCCAGCAGCCAAATAGCCGGGACTAGCGCAAACAATGAGCAGTTCTTC.

This chain links TRBV12-3 or TRBV12-4 with TRBJ1-1, with TRBD1 matching 9 bases. Trimming cost V 5 bases and J 6 bases; bases outside gene matches: 4. The CDR3 has 13 residues. CDR3 protein: CASSRQGGAEAFF. Here the CDR3 DNA reads TGTGCCAGCAGTCGACAGGGGGGGGCTGAAGCTTTCTTT.

This clone appeared once. A read error may account for a junction end that differs from germline. The chain uses TRBV28 and TRBJ2-6; D remains ambiguous. This CDR3 has 14 residues. Per the germline V gene, CDR1 is MDHEN and CDR2 is SYDVKM. The CDR3 region is CASSPPSRANVLTF. DNA of the CDR3: TGTGCCAGCAGTCCCCCCTCTCGGGCCAACGTCCTGACTTTC.

The chain carries TRBV6-2 or TRBV6-3 and TRBJ2-1; 9 bases map to TRBD2. J was trimmed by 1 base and V by 5 bases; bases with no gene match: 6. Germline CDR1 and CDR2: MNHEY and SVGEGT. This CDR3 is built from 16 residues. CDR3 sequence: CASSSPLAGSYNEQFF. In nucleotides, the CDR3 is TGTGCCAGCAGTAGCCCCCTAGCGGGGTCCTACAATGAGCAGTTCTTC.

The chain has TRBV28 and TRBJ2-7, with 13 bases that match TRBD2. CDR3 length: 15 amino acids. Germline V gene data show CDR1 as MDHEN and CDR2 as SYDVKM. The ends lost 6 bases at V and 2 bases at J; junction bases unmatched: 4. CDR3 region: CASRVGTSGAYEQYF. The CDR3 DNA reads as TGTGCCAGCAGAGTCGGGACTAGCGGGGCCTACGAGCAGTACTTC.

V usage is TRBV7-9 and J usage is TRBJ2-7; 9 bases are a match to TRBD1. The germline V gene has CDR1 SEHNR and CDR2 FQNEAQ (reference sequence). The CDR3 is made up of 14 amino acids. Trimming took 3 bases from V and 4 from J; bases not matched to a gene: 4. The CDR3: CASSFGTGLYEQYF. The CDR3 DNA sequence: TGTGCCAGCAGCTTCGGGACAGGGCTTTACGAGCAGTACTTC.

Note on this clone: The sample contains more than one DNA sequence encoding this CDR3. The V and J genes are TRBV2 and TRBJ1-5, with TRBD1 matching over 8 bases. The germline V gene encodes CDR1 SNHLY and CDR2 FYNNEI. The V segment lost 9 bases and the J segment 7 bases; nucleotides outside the gene matches: 11. This CDR3 is 14 amino acids long. CDR3 protein: CASSDRGVGQPQHF. CDR3 DNA: TGTGCCAGTTCCGACAGGGGAGTGGGGCAGCCCCAGCATTTT. Drawing the rest from reference TRBV2 and TRBJ1-5, the complete variable domain is EPEVTQTPSHQVTQMGQEVILRCVPISNHLYFYWYRQILGQKVEFLVSFYNNEISEKSEIFDDQFSVERPDGSNFTLKIRSTKLEDSAMYFCASSDRGVGQPQHFGDGTRLSIL.

The genes are TRBV11-2 and TRBJ2-2, with TRBD2 matching 7 bases. Unmatched junction bases numbered 3, after V lost 0 bases and J lost 5 bases. Germline V gene lookup returns CDR1 SGHAT and CDR2 FQNNGV. The CDR3 is made up of 15 amino acids. The CDR3: CASSLEGGGTGELFF. Here the CDR3 DNA reads TGTGCCAGCAGCTTAGAGGGGGGAGGGACCGGGGAGCTGTTTTTT.

The chain employs TRBV9 and TRBJ2-5; 11 nucleotides match TRBD2. Germline trimming cut 0 bases from V and 3 bases from J; bases unmatched to any gene: 4. CDR3 length: 16 residues. The V gene's germline CDR1 is SGDLS and CDR2 YYNGEE. In DNA form, the CDR3 reads TGTGCCAGCAGCGTAGGGATAGCGGGAGGGGAAGAGACCCAGTACTTC. Translated: CASSVGIAGGEETQYF.

V usage is TRBV5-1 and J usage is TRBJ1-1, with a tentative D call TRBD1 (6 bases). The germline V and J ends were trimmed by 1 base and 4 bases, with 11 bases remaining between them. The germline gives CDR1 SGHRS, CDR2 YFSETQ. The CDR3 totals 14 residues. This chain's CDR3 is CASSLFTGRTEAFF. The CDR3, as DNA: TGCGCCAGCAGCTTGTTCACAGGGCGCACTGAAGCTTTCTTT.

The J gene is TRBJ2-3, the V gene TRBV6-4; TRBD2 matches at 11 bases. J gave up 0 bases and V 2 bases, and 10 bases lay outside the gene matches. The V gene's germline CDR1 is MRHNA and CDR2 SNTAGT. CDR3 length equals 19 residues. CDR3 coding DNA: TGTGCCAGCAGTGACGAGGGAGTAGCGGGGGGGCAAAGCACAGATACGCAGTATTTT. Its translation: CASSDEGVAGGQSTDTQYF.

The gene calls are TRBV6-5 and TRBJ2-7; 8 bases match TRBD1. V lost 0 bases, J lost 3 bases, and 4 bases stayed unmatched. Germline V CDR1 and CDR2: MNHEY, SVGAGI. The CDR3 runs to 15 residues. The CDR3 is CASSYSRQGLYEQYF. CDR3 sequence (DNA): TGTGCCAGCAGTTACTCGAGACAGGGGCTCTACGAGCAGTACTTC.

The chain has TRBV7-8 and TRBJ1-1; 7 bases agree with TRBD1. V lost 3 bases to trimming and J lost 4 bases; unmatched junction nucleotides: 8. Germline CDR1 is SGHVS and CDR2 is FQNEAQ. CDR3 length: 15 amino acids. DNA of the CDR3: TGTGCCAGCAGCTTTACTGACAGGGTTGGCACTGAAGCTTTCTTT. Translated: CASSFTDRVGTEAFF.

V gene TRBV2 combines with J gene TRBJ1-1, with TRBD1 identical over 9 bases. The CDR3 totals 14 residues. Trimming cost V 5 bases and J 5 bases; bases outside gene matches: 6. Germline V gene lookup returns CDR1 SNHLY and CDR2 FYNNEI. The chain's CDR3 is CASSLQGAQTEAFF. CDR3 nucleotide sequence: TGTGCCAGCAGTTTACAGGGGGCGCAAACTGAAGCTTTCTTT.

As concerns this clone: Within the sample, other DNA sequences also encode this same CDR3. V usage is TRBV5-1 and J usage is TRBJ2-7; TRBD2 aligns across 7 bases. CDR1 SGHRS and CDR2 YFSETQ come from the germline V gene. CDR3 length equals 15 residues. The V segment lost 0 bases and the J segment 0 bases; nucleotides outside the gene matches: 3. The CDR3 is CASSLAAGSSYEQYF. The CDR3 DNA is TGCGCCAGCAGCTTGGCAGCGGGGAGCTCCTACGAGCAGTACTTC.

The chain uses TRBV25-1 and TRBJ2-1, with D perhaps matching TRBD1 (5 bases). CDR3 length: 14 residues. Per germline, CDR1 MGHDK and CDR2 SYGVNS. V lost 0 bases, J lost 8 bases, and 11 bases lay in between. The CDR3 region is CASSEYKGVYEQFF. As DNA, the CDR3 is TGTGCCAGCAGTGAATATAAAGGGGTCTATGAGCAGTTCTTC.

The V gene is TRBV28, the J gene TRBJ2-4; 10 bases are a match to TRBD2. V trimming: 5 bases; J trimming: 0 bases; junction bases outside the gene matches: 7. Per the germline V gene, CDR1 is MDHEN and CDR2 is SYDVKM. This CDR3 spans 17 amino acids. The CDR3 DNA reads as TGTGCCAGCAGTCCGCCGGGACTAGCGAAAGCCAAAAACATTCAGTACTTC. Amino acid sequence: CASSPPGLAKAKNIQYF. The full variable domain, in which reference TRBV28 and TRBJ2-4 provide the parts outside the CDR3, is DVKVTQSSRYLVKRTGEKVFLECVQDMDHENMFWYRQDPGLGLRLIYFSYDVKMKEKGDIPEGYSVSREKKERFSLILESASTNQTSMYLCASSPPGLAKAKNIQYFGAGTRLSVL.

The rearrangement joins TRBV3-1 (or the pseudogene TRBV3-2) to TRBJ2-1; D perhaps matches TRBD2 (5 bases). This CDR3 contains 13 residues. Trimming pared 0 bases from V and 7 bases from J, leaving 7 bases between. From germline, CDR1 is LGHDT and CDR2 YNNKEL (reference sequence). This CDR3 reads CASSQDRRNEQFF. The CDR3 DNA reads TGTGCCAGCAGCCAAGATCGGAGGAATGAGCAGTTCTTC.